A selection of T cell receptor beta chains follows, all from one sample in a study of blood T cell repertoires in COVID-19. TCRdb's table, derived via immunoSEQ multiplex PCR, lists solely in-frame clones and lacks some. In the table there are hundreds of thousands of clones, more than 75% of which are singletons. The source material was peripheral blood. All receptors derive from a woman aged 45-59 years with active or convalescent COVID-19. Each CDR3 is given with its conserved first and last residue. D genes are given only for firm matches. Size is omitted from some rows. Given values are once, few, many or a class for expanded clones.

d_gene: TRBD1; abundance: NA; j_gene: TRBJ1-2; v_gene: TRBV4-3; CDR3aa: CASSPEPGQVVNGYTF; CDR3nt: TGCGCCAGCAGCCCAGAACCGGGACAGGTGGTAAATGGCTACACCTTC
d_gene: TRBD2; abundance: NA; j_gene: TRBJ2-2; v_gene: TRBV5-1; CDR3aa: CASSFLLAGEPGELFF; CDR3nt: TGCGCCAGCAGCTTTTTACTAGCGGGAGAACCCGGGGAGCTGTTTTTT
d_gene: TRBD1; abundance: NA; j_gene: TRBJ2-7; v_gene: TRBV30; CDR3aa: CAWRRQGNSYEQYF; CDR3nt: TGTGCCTGGAGGCGACAGGGGAATTCCTACGAGCAGTACTTC
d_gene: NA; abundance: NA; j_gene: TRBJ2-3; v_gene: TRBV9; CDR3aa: CASSVGQPDTQYF; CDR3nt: TGTGCCAGCAGCGTGGGACAACCAGATACGCAGTATTTT
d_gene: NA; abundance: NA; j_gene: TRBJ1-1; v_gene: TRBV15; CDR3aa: CATSRNRENTEAFF; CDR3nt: TGTGCCACCAGCAGGAACAGAGAGAACACTGAAGCTTTCTTT
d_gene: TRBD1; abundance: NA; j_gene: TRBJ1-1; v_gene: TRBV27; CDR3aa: CASWTRDRGMNTEAFF; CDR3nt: TGTGCCAGCTGGACCAGGGACAGAGGCATGAACACTGAAGCTTTCTTT
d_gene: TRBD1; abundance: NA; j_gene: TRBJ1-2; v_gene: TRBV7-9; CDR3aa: CASSPPPDRGDGYTF; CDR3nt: TGTGCCAGCAGCCCCCCTCCCGACAGGGGCGATGGCTACACCTTC
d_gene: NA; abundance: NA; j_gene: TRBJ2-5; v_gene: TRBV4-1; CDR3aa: CASSQLIRQKIIGGETQYF; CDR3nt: TGCGCCAGCAGCCAATTAATTCGTCAGAAAATCATTGGGGGGGAGACCCAGTACTTC
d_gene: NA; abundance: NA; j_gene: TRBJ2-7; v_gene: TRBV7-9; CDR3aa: CASSLARARAYEQYF; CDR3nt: TGTGCCAGCAGCTTAGCCAGGGCCAGGGCCTACGAGCAGTACTTC
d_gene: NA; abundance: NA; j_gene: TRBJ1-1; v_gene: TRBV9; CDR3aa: CASSVAPGMNTEAFF; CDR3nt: TGTGCCAGCAGCGTAGCCCCCGGGATGAACACTGAAGCTTTCTTT
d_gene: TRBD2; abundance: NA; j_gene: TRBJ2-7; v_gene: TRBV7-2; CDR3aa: CASSLGLAGGIHEQYF; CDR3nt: TGTGCCAGCAGCTTAGGGCTAGCGGGAGGAATCCACGAGCAGTACTTC
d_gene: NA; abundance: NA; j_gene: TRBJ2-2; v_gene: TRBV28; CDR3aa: CASSLSGRTGELFF; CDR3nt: TGTGCCAGCAGTTTATCAGGCAGAACCGGGGAGCTGTTTTTT
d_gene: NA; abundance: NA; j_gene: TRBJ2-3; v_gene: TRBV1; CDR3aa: CTSSLGLAGVRVSSDTQYF; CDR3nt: TGCACCAGCAGCCTAGGACTAGCGGGAGTCCGTGTTTCATCAGATACGCAGTATTTT
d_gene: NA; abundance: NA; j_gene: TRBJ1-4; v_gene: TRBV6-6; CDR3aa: CASSYSVGELFF; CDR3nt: TGTGCCAGCAGTTACTCCGTCGGGGAACTGTTTTTT
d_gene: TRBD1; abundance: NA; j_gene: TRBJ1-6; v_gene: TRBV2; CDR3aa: CASSDWVKGANSPLHF; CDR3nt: TGTGCCAGCAGTGACTGGGTGAAGGGGGCCAATTCACCCCTCCACTTT
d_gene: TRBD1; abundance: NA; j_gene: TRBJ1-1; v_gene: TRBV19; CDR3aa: CASSMGGQGYTEAFF; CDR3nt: TGTGCCAGTAGTATGGGGGGACAGGGGTACACTGAAGCTTTCTTT
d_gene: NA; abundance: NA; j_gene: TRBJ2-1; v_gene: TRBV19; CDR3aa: CASSIGWSANEQFF; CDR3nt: TGTGCCAGTAGTATAGGCTGGAGCGCCAATGAGCAGTTCTTC
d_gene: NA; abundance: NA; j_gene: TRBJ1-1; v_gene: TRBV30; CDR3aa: CAWTEQLNTEAFF; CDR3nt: TGTGCCTGGACAGAACAGCTGAACACTGAAGCTTTCTTT
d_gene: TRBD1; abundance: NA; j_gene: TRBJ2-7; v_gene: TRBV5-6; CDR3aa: CASSPMTGTYEQYF; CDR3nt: TGTGCCAGCAGCCCAATGACAGGGACCTACGAGCAGTACTTC
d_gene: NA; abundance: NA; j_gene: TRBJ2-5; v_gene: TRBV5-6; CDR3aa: CASSFWGGGETQYF; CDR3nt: TGTGCCAGCAGCTTTTGGGGGGGCGGGGAGACCCAGTACTTC
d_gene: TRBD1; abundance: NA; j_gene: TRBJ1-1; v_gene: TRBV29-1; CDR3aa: CSVEWVRGVYTEAFF; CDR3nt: TGCAGCGTTGAATGGGTCAGGGGGGTTTACACTGAAGCTTTCTTT
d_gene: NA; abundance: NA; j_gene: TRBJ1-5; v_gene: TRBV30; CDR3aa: CAWTGNSNQPQHF; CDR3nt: TGTGCCTGGACAGGGAATAGCAATCAGCCCCAGCATTTT
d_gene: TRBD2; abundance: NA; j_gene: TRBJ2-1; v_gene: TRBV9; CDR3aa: CASSGGSGIDNEQFF; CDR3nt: TGTGCCAGCAGCGGGGGTAGCGGGATTGATAATGAGCAGTTCTTC
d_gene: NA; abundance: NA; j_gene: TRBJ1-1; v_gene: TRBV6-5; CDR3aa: CASSLPGNTEAFF; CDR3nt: TGTGCCAGCAGTCTCCCCGGGAACACTGAAGCTTTCTTT
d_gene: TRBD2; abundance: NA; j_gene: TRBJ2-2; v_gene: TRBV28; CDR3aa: CASKRGRALDTGELFF; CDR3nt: TGTGCCAGCAAGCGCGGGAGGGCTTTGGACACCGGGGAGCTGTTTTTT
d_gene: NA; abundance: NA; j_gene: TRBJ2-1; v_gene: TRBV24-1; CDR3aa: CATRGSAYNEQFF; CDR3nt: TGTGCCACCAGGGGTAGCGCCTACAATGAGCAGTTCTTC
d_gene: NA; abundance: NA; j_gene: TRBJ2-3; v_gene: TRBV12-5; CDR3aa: CASGLDVRPREQTADTQYF; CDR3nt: TGTGCTAGTGGTTTGGACGTCCGACCAAGGGAGCAGACCGCAGATACGCAGTATTTT
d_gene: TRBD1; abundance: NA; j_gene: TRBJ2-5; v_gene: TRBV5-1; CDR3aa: CASSLRGRQGMGIQETQYF; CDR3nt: TGCGCCAGCAGCTTGAGGGGCCGACAGGGAATGGGGATCCAAGAGACCCAGTACTTC
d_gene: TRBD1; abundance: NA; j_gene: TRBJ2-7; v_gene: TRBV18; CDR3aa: CASLPGTGWDEQYF; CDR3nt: TGTGCCAGCCTCCCCGGGACAGGGTGGGACGAGCAGTACTTC
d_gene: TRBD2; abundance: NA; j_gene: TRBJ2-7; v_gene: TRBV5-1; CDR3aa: CASSSDPPTSGRAYEQYF; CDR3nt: TGCGCCAGCAGCTCCGACCCGCCGACTAGCGGGCGGGCCTACGAGCAGTACTTC
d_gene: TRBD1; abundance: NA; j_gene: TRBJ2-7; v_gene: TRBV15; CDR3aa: CATSQGAIYEQYF; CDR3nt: TGTGCCACTTCACAGGGGGCTATTTACGAGCAGTACTTC
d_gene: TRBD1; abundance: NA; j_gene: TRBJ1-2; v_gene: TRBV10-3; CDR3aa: CAISEYRDREYGYTF; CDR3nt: TGTGCCATCAGTGAGTACCGGGACAGAGAGTATGGCTACACCTTC
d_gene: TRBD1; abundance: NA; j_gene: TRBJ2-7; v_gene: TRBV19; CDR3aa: CASSTLPGQGSEQYF; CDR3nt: TGTGCCAGTAGTACCCTGCCGGGACAGGGTAGCGAGCAGTACTTC
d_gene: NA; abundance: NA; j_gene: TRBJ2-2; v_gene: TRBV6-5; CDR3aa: CASSPVGDTGELFF; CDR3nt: TGTGCCAGCAGCCCGGTAGGGGACACCGGGGAGCTGTTTTTT
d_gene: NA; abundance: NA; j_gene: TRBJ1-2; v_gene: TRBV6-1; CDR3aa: CASSEHLGSRDGYTF; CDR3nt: TGTGCCAGCAGTGAACATTTAGGTTCCAGGGATGGCTACACCTTC
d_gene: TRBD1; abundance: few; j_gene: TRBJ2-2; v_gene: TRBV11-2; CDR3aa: CASSLGQGRTGELFF; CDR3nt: TGTGCCAGCAGCTTGGGACAGGGAAGGACCGGGGAGCTGTTTTTT
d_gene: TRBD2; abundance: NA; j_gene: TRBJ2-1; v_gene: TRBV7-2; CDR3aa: CASSFRLAGGVGEQFF; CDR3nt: TGTGCCAGCAGCTTCCGGCTAGCGGGAGGAGTTGGGGAGCAGTTCTTC
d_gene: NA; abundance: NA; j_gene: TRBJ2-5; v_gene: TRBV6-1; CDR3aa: CASSEGPGETQYF; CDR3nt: TGTGCCAGCAGTGAAGGCCCAGGCGAGACCCAGTACTTC
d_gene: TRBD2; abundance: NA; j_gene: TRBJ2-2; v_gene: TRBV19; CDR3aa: CASSRLAGINTGELFF; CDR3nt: TGTGCCAGTAGCAGACTAGCGGGGATTAATACCGGGGAGCTGTTTTTT
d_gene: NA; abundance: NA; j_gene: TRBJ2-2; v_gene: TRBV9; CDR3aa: CASSVGLWRGNTGELFF; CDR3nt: TGTGCCAGCAGCGTAGGTTTATGGCGGGGGAACACCGGGGAGCTGTTTTTT
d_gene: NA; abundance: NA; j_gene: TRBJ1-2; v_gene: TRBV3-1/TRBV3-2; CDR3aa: CASSQEVGVYGYTF; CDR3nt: TGTGCCAGCAGCCAAGAGGTCGGGGTCTATGGCTACACCTTC
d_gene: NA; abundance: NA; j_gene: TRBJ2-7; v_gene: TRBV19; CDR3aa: CASRFGHYAPYEQYF; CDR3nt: TGTGCCAGTAGATTCGGACATTACGCACCCTACGAGCAGTACTTC
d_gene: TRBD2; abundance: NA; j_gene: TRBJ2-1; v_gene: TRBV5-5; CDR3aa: CASSSLAGNLNEQFF; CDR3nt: TGTGCCAGCAGCTCCCTAGCGGGGAACCTCAATGAGCAGTTCTTC
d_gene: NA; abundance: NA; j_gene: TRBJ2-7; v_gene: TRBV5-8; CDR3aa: CASSLAGVGSYEQYF; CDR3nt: TGTGCCAGCAGCTTGGCCGGAGTCGGGTCCTACGAGCAGTACTTC
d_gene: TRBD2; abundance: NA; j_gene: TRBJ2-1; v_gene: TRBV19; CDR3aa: CASNQLAGENEQFF; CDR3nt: TGTGCCAGTAACCAGTTAGCGGGAGAGAATGAGCAGTTCTTC
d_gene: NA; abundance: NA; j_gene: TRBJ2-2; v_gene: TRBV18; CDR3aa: CASSPRQDGTGELFF; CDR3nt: TGTGCCAGCTCACCACGGCAGGATGGAACCGGGGAGCTGTTTTTT
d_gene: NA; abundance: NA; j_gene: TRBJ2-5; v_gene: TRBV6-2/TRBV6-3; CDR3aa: CASSYPDSQETQYF; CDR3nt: TGTGCCAGCAGTTACCCGGACAGCCAAGAGACCCAGTACTTC
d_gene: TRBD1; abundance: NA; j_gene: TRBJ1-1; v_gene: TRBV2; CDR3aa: CASSEKGTGGRTEAFF; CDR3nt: TGTGCCAGCAGTGAAAAAGGAACAGGGGGTAGGACTGAAGCTTTCTTT
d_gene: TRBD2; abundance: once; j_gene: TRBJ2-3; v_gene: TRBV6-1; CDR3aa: CASSEIFSGGAKDTQYF; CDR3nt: TGTGCCAGCAGTGAAATTTTTAGCGGGGGGGCAAAGGATACGCAGTATTTT
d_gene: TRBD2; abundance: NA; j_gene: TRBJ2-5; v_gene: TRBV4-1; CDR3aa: CASSQDLEREGTQYF; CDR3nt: TGCGCCAGCAGCCAAGATCTGGAGCGGGAGGGGACCCAGTACTTC
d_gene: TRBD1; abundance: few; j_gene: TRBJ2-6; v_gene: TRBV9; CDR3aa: CASSRQGAAGANVLTF; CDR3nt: TGTGCCAGCAGCCGACAGGGGGCAGCTGGGGCCAACGTCCTGACTTTC
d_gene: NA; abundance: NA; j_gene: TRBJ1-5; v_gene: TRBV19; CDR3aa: CASMVTPLSNQPQHF; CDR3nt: TGTGCCAGTATGGTGACACCCCTGAGCAATCAGCCCCAGCATTTT
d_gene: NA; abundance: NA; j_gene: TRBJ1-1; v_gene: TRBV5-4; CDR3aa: CASAGENTEAFF; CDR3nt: TGTGCCAGCGCAGGGGAAAACACTGAAGCTTTCTTT
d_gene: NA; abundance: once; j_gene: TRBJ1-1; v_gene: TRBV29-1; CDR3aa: CSVTDRNTEAFF; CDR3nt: TGCAGCGTGACGGACAGGAACACTGAAGCTTTCTTT
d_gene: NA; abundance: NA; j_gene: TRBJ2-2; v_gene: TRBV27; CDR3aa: CASSLGGTITGELFF; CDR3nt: TGTGCCAGCAGTTTAGGGGGCACGATCACCGGGGAGCTGTTTTTT